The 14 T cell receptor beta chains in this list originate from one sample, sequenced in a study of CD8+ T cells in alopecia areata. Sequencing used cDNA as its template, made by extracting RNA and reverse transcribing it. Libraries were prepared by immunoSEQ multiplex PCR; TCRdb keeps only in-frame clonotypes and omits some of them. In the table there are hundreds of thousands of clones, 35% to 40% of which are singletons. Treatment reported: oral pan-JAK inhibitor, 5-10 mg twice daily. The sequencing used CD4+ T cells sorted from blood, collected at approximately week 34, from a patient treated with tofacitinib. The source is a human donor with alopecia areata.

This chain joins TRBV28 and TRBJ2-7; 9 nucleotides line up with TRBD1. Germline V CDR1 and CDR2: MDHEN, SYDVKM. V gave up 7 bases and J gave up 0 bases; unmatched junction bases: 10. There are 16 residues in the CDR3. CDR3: CASTTPSGQGSYEQYF. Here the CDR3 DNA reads TGTGCCAGCACCACCCCCTCGGGACAGGGCTCCTACGAGCAGTACTTC.

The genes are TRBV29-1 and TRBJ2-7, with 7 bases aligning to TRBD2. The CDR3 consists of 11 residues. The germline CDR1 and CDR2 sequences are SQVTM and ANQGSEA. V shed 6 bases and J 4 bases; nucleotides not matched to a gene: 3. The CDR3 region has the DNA TGCAGCGTGACAGCGGGATACGAGCAGTACTTC. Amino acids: CSVTAGYEQYF.

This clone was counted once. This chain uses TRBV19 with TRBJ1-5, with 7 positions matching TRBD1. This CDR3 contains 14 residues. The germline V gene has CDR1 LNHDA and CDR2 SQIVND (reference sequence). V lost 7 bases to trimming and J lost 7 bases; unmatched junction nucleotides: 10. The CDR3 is CASTMGGGGQPQHF. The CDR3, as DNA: TGTGCCAGTACCATGGGAGGGGGCGGCCAGCCCCAGCATTTT.

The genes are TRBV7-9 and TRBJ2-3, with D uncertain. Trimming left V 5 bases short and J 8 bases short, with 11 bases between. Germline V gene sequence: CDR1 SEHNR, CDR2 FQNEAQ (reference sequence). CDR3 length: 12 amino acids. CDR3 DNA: TGTGCCAGCAGCCCCCCTGGTACTACGCAGTATTTT. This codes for CASSPPGTTQYF. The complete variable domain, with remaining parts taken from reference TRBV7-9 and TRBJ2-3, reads DTGVSQNPRHKITKRGQNVTFRCDPISEHNRLYWYRQTLGQGPEFLTYFQNEAQLEKSRLLSDRFSAERPKGSFSTLEIQRTEQGDSAMYLCASSPPGTTQYFGPGTRLTVL.

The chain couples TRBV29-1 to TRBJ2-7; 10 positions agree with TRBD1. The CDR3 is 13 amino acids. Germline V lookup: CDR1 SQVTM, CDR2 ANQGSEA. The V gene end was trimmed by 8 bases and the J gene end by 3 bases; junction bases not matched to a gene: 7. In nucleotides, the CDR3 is TGCAGCCATTCCGGGACAGGGGACTACGAGCAGTACTTC. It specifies CSHSGTGDYEQYF.

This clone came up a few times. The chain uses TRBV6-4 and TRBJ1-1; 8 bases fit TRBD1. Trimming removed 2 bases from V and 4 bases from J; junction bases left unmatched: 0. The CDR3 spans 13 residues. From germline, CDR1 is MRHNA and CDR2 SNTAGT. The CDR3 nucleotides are TGTGCCAGCAGTGACGACAGGGGCACTGAAGCTTTCTTT. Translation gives CASSDDRGTEAFF.

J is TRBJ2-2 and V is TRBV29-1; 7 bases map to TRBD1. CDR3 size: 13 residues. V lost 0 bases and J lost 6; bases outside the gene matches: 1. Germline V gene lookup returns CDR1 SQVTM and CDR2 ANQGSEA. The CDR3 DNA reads TGCAGCGTTGAAGACCAGGGGGCCGGGGAGCTGTTTTTT. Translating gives CSVEDQGAGELFF.

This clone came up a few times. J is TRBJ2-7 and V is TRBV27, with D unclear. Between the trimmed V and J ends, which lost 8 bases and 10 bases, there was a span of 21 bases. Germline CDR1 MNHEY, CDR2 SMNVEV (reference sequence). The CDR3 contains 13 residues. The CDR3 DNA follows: TGTGCCAGCGGGTACATGGCCCGGACGGTCCAGTACTTC. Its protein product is CASGYMARTVQYF.

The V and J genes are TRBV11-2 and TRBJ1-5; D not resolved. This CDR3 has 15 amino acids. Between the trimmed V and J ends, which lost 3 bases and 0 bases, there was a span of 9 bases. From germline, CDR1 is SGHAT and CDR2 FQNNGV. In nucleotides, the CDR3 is TGTGCCAGCAGCTTGGGCCCCTATAGCAATCAGCCCCAGCATTTT. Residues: CASSLGPYSNQPQHF.

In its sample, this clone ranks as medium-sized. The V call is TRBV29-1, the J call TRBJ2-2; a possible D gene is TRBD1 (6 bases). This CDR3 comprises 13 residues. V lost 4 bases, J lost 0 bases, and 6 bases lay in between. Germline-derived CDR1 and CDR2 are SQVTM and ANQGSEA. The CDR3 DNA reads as TGCAGCGTTGGACAGGCGAACACCGGGGAGCTGTTTTTT. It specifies CSVGQANTGELFF.

The chain's CDR3 is CSVDRTPYNEQFF. DNA for the CDR3: TGCAGCGTTGATCGGACACCCTACAATGAGCAGTTCTTC. This rearrangement joins TRBV29-1 to TRBJ2-1, with D tentatively TRBD1 (5 bases). CDR1 is SQVTM, CDR2 ANQGSEA, per germline. V was pared by 3 bases and J by 2 bases, with 8 bases between. This CDR3 is built from 13 residues.

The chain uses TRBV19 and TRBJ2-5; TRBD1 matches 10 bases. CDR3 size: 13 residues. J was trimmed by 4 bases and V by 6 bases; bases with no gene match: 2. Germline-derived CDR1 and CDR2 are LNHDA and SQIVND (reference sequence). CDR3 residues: CASSRDRGETQYF. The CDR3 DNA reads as TGTGCCAGTAGCCGGGACAGGGGAGAGACCCAGTACTTC.

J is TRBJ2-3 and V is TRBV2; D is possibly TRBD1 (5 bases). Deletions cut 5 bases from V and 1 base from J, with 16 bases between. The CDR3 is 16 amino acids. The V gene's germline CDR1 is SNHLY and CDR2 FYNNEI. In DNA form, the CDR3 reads TGTGCCAGCAGTTACACAGGCAATTCGGGCACAGATACGCAGTATTTT. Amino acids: CASSYTGNSGTDTQYF.

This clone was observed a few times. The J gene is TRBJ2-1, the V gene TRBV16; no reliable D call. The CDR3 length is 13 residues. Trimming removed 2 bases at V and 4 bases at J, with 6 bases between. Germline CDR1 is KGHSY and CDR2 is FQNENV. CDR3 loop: CASSQGRYNEQFF. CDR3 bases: TGTGCCAGCAGCCAAGGCAGGTACAATGAGCAGTTCTTC.